This is a list of T cell receptor beta chains from one sample in a study of blood T cell repertoires in COVID-19. Using immunoSEQ multiplex PCR, the repertoire was profiled, and TCRdb retains in-frame clones only, with some absent. The table has about 83,000 clones, around nine tenths seen once. Input material: peripheral blood. These receptors all stem from a woman of 80 years or more with active or convalescent COVID-19. Each CDR3 is given with its conserved first and last residue. D genes are given only for firm matches. Expanded clones get a size class; other rows say once, few or many, or leave the size out.

J: TRBJ1-6; V: TRBV4-1; size: NA; length: 18; D: TRBD1; CDR3: CASSQVTGGISYNSPLHF
J: TRBJ2-7; V: TRBV6-5; size: NA; length: 14; D: TRBD2; CDR3: CASKNGEGIYEQYF
J: TRBJ1-5; V: TRBV5-1; size: NA; length: 15; D: NA; CDR3: CASSPGLTLEQPQHF
J: TRBJ1-1; V: TRBV29-1; size: NA; length: 12; D: NA; CDR3: CSVVPQNTEAFF
J: TRBJ1-2; V: TRBV28; size: NA; length: 12; D: NA; CDR3: CASSLQGYGYTF
J: TRBJ1-5; V: TRBV6-2/TRBV6-3; size: NA; length: 15; D: TRBD1; CDR3: CASSPTGTGNQPQHF
J: TRBJ2-2; V: TRBV5-4; size: NA; length: 15; D: TRBD1; CDR3: CASSNDRVRNGELFF
J: TRBJ2-6; V: TRBV25-1; size: NA; length: 16; D: NA; CDR3: CASSVDSFSGANVLTF
J: TRBJ1-1; V: TRBV6-5; size: once; length: 13; D: NA; CDR3: CATLLTGNTEAFF
J: TRBJ2-2; V: TRBV3-1/TRBV3-2; size: NA; length: 15; D: NA; CDR3: CASSQVGGGGWELFF
J: TRBJ1-1; V: TRBV28; size: NA; length: 11; D: NA; CDR3: CASSQNTEAFF
J: TRBJ2-1; V: TRBV5-3; size: NA; length: 16; D: NA; CDR3: CARSLRTGGFYNEQFF
J: TRBJ2-1; V: TRBV5-1; size: NA; length: 12; D: TRBD1; CDR3: CASSLKGQGQFF
J: TRBJ1-1; V: TRBV12-5; size: NA; length: 15; D: TRBD1; CDR3: CASGTGQGPNTEAFF
J: TRBJ1-2; V: TRBV6-5; size: NA; length: 13; D: NA; CDR3: CASSAGAAYGYTF
J: TRBJ1-3; V: TRBV5-1; size: NA; length: 13; D: NA; CDR3: CASSLEGVDTIYF
J: TRBJ1-1; V: TRBV2; size: NA; length: 10; D: NA; CDR3: CASSWPEAFF
J: TRBJ2-7; V: TRBV18; size: NA; length: 15; D: TRBD1; CDR3: CASSTDRDPSYEQYF